One sample yielded the 5 T cell receptor beta chains listed below, sequenced in a study of blood T cell repertoires in COVID-19. The method was immunoSEQ multiplex PCR; TCRdb's version includes in-frame clones alone and lacks a portion of them. The sample has some 350,000 clones, approximately 88% seen once. Sequenced input: PBMCs or T cells enriched from blood (not recorded which). The receptors originated from a man aged 30-40 years who had recovered from COVID-19.

This rearrangement joins TRBV5-1 to TRBJ2-3; 9 positions match TRBD2. Looked up from germline, CDR1 is SGHRS and CDR2 is YFSETQ. There are 16 residues in the CDR3. V was clipped by 1 base and J by 6 bases; unmatched bases: 9. CDR3 loop: CASSLQGLAIGDTQYF. CDR3 nucleotide sequence: TGCGCCAGCAGCTTGCAAGGACTAGCGATAGGTGATACGCAGTATTTT. Full variable domain (rest looked up from reference TRBV5-1 and TRBJ2-3): KAGVTQTPRYLIKTRGQQVTLSCSPISGHRSVSWYQQTPGQGLQFLFEYFSETQRNKGNFPGRFSGRQFSNSRSEMNVSTLELGDSALYLCASSLQGLAIGDTQYFGPGTRLTVL.

The V call is TRBV2, the J call TRBJ2-1, with a weak D call TRBD1 (5 bases). Germline V gene lookup returns CDR1 SNHLY and CDR2 FYNNEI. Trimming removed 0 bases at V and 3 bases at J, with 21 bases between. CDR3 length equals 19 residues. The CDR3 loop reads CASSEAGDWAGSRYNEQFF. The CDR3 DNA sequence: TGTGCCAGCAGTGAAGCAGGGGATTGGGCAGGGTCACGCTACAATGAGCAGTTCTTC.

The chain couples TRBV25-1 to TRBJ2-2; no reliable D call. Germline V gene lookup returns CDR1 MGHDK and CDR2 SYGVNS. Trimming removed 6 bases from V and 1 base from J, with 9 bases in between. This CDR3 contains 14 residues. The CDR3 region is CASRETENTGELFF. CDR3 sequence (DNA): TGTGCCAGCAGGGAAACAGAGAACACCGGGGAGCTGTTTTTT. The whole variable domain, filled in from reference TRBV25-1 and TRBJ2-2, reads EADIYQTPRYLVIGTGKKITLECSQTMGHDKMYWYQQDPGMELHLIHYSYGVNSTEKGDLSSESTVSRIRTEHFPLTLESARPSHTSQYLCASRETENTGELFFGEGSRLTVL.

J is TRBJ2-1 and V is TRBV5-1; 11 bases fit TRBD1. This CDR3 is 16 amino acids long. Germline V gene lookup returns CDR1 SGHRS and CDR2 YFSETQ. V lost 6 bases and J lost 3; bases outside the gene matches: 8. This CDR3 is CASTPDGTGGYNEQFF. Here the CDR3 DNA reads TGCGCCAGCACCCCCGACGGGACAGGGGGCTACAATGAGCAGTTCTTC.

Written as DNA, the CDR3 is TGTGCCACCAGTGATTTGCAGAACAGGATCGAGACCCAGTACTTC. Encoded protein: CATSDLQNRIETQYF. The chain joins TRBV24-1 to TRBJ2-5; maybe TRBD1 (5 bases). The V and J ends lost 0 bases and 5 bases respectively, with 12 bases between them. The CDR3 covers 15 residues. Germline-derived CDR1 and CDR2 are KGHDR and SFDVKD.